This T cell receptor beta chain was obtained from a study of blood T cell dynamics during melanoma immunotherapy. The data were produced by immunoSEQ multiplex PCR, yet TCRdb's version contains in-frame clones alone and is incomplete. The repertoire holds 20,000 to 25,000 clones, 85% to 90% seen once, with approximately 1.1% in the top ten. The V segment lost 2 bases and the J segment 7 bases; nucleotides outside the gene matches: 6. Germline CDR1 and CDR2: MNHEY and SMNVEV (reference sequence). This CDR3 spans 15 amino acids. Time point in this sample: pre-treatment baseline. Samples come from before therapy and from week 3 after the first blockade cycle.

The sequences come from blood, collected from a patient treated with checkpoint blockade. This sequence was found in a human donor with melanoma. The gene calls are TRBV27 and TRBJ2-1, with 9 positions matching TRBD2. CDR3 sequence (DNA): TGTGCCAGCAGTTTAGTAGCGGGAGACCCTAATGAGCAGTTCTTC. Its protein product is CASSLVAGDPNEQFF.